This record concerns one T cell receptor beta chain sequence. Germline is not matched at one junction end, which may reflect a read error. Per the germline V gene, CDR1 is SSHAT and CDR2 is FNYEAQ (reference sequence). The CDR3 has 15 residues. The entry originates in a study of blood T cell repertoires in COVID-19. Turning to the study itself: Sites across the United States, Italy and Spain contributed samples from acute and convalescent COVID-19. PBMCs, B-cell-depleted T cells, or T cells were the source of the cDNA or gDNA that made up the material.

The repertoire was sequenced with immunoSEQ multiplex PCR; TCRdb's copy has only in-frame clones and lacks some. The profile shows approximately 230,000 clones, more than 60% of them singletons. The rearrangement uses TRBV7-7 and TRBJ2-1; possible D gene TRBD2, 5 bases. This receptor was obtained from a woman aged 40 to 49 with active or convalescent COVID-19. Source material: peripheral blood. CDR3 region: CASSRGWGGGNEQFF. CDR3 sequence (DNA): TGTGCTAGCAGCCGGGGTTGGGGTGGTGGCAATGAGCAGTTCTTC.